This T cell receptor (beta chain) was found in a study of T cells after yellow fever vaccination. This clonotype showed up many times. Its antigen is currently unknown. CDR3 length equals 16 residues. Trimming cost V 4 bases and J 0 bases, with 13 bases left between them. The germline V gene encodes CDR1 MGHDK and CDR2 SYGVNS. Findings of the study overall: From the bulk population, abundant clonotypes could contaminate and appear within FACS-sorted repertoires.

Production of TCR cDNA was by 5'RACE template switching, which also added a universal primer site and UMIs. One entry per CDR3 protein results from TCRdb running MiXCR on the 5' RACE reads. Of over 150,000 distinct CDR3 sequences listed, roughly 6.4% are singletons. The receptor comes from a man between 18 and 35 years old who received the YFV17D yellow fever vaccine. The sample consisted of CD4+ T cells sorted from PBMCs, taken on the day of the first yellow fever vaccination. The J gene is TRBJ2-1, the V gene TRBV25-1; D gene ambiguous. The DNA of the CDR3 is TGTGCCAGCAGTGGGTGGTCGGCAGCCTCCTACAATGAGCAGTTCTTC. It is translated as CASSGWSAASYNEQFF.